This T cell receptor (beta chain) was observed in a study of blood T cell repertoires in COVID-19. Study-wide background: Sites in the United States, Italy and Spain provided acute and convalescent COVID-19 samples. PBMCs, B-cell-depleted T cells, or T cells were the source of the cDNA or gDNA that made up the material.

As processed by the authors: Cell counts per sample came from amplifying reference gene primers. Sequenced by immunoSEQ multiplex PCR; TCRdb stores in-frame clones only, minus some. V and J calls plus clone size are reproduced from that table; the DNA served to infer D and trimming. The sample records around 310,000 clones, nearly 90% being singletons. Patients of the Seattle cohort, enrolled during active infection, were followed longitudinally. The receptor's source is a woman aged 40 to 50 with COVID-19, enrolled during active disease. The sample taken for sequencing was peripheral blood.

Written as DNA, the CDR3 is TGTGCCAGCAGCTTAGATCAGGGGTCTACCTACGAGCAGTACTTC. It yields the protein CASSLDQGSTYEQYF. The chain carries TRBV7-2 and TRBJ2-7, with D possibly TRBD1 on 6 matching bases. CDR3 size: 15 residues. V lost 1 base, J lost 2 bases, and 12 bases lay in between. CDR1 is SGHTA and CDR2 is FQGNSA in the germline V gene.